A selection of T cell receptor beta chains follows, all from one sample in a study of CD8 T cells in ankylosing spondylitis. TCRdb independently ran MiXCR on the 5' RACE reads; one entry per CDR3 protein. Among about 500,000 distinct CDR3 sequences listed, approximately 5.3% were seen once. The specimen sequenced was blood, either unsorted or a sorted T cell fraction (not recorded which). The receptors derive from a male donor with ankylosing spondylitis. CDR3s include the opening cysteine and the closing phenylalanine or tryptophan. The D gene is left open where the match is weak. For some rows the clone size is stated as once, few or many, or as a class when expanded; others skip it.

j_call clone_size v_call d_call cdr3_nt cdr3_aa
TRBJ2-3 - TRBV5-1 TRBD1 TGCGCCAGCAGCTTGAACAGGGGCACAGCTACGCAGTATTTT CASSLNRGTATQYF
TRBJ2-7 many TRBV29-1 TRBD2 TGCAGCGTTGAAAGACTAGCGGGTTCCTACGAGCAGTACTTC CSVERLAGSYEQYF
TRBJ2-7 many TRBV7-2 - TGTGCCAGCAGCGTGGACTCAAAGTACGAGCAGTACTTC CASSVDSKYEQYF
TRBJ2-3 many TRBV10-1 - TGCGCCAGCAGTGAGAACCCCCAGGGCACAGATACGCAGTATTTT CASSENPQGTDTQYF
TRBJ1-4 many TRBV20-1 TRBD1 TGCAGTGCTAGGGACAGGGTGCGTGAAAAACTGTTTTTT CSARDRVREKLFF
TRBJ2-7 many TRBV6-1 - TGTGCCAGCCGATCAAGCAGGGAGCTTCGGCAGTACTTC CASRSSRELRQYF
TRBJ2-1 few TRBV5-1 - TGCGCCAGCAGTCTTGAGACTTTGGGAGTGGGTTACAATGAGCAGTTCTTC CASSLETLGVGYNEQFF
TRBJ2-3 many TRBV9 TRBD2 TGTGCCAGCAGCCCCGGGACTAGCGGATACACAGATACGCAGTATTTT CASSPGTSGYTDTQYF
TRBJ2-5 few TRBV20-1 - TGCAGTGCGAAGGGACTGGGCCTTCAAGAGACCCAGTACTTC CSAKGLGLQETQYF
TRBJ2-7 - TRBV7-2 - TGTGCCATCAGCTTAGATGGGGCAGGGTACGAGCAGTACTTC CAISLDGAGYEQYF
TRBJ2-1 many TRBV5-1 - TGCGCCAGCAGCCTGGGGGGATCAGTGGGCAATGAGCAGTTCTTC CASSLGGSVGNEQFF
TRBJ2-3 many TRBV7-9 - TGTGCCAGCAGCTTAGGGACGGGCCCAGATACGCAGTATTTT CASSLGTGPDTQYF
TRBJ2-2 many TRBV9 - TGTGCCAGCAGCCTACCACAGGGAAACACCGGGGAGCTGTTTTTT CASSLPQGNTGELFF
TRBJ2-7 many TRBV29-1 TRBD1 TGCAGCGTTGTCTTGGGACAGGGACCCTACGAGCAGTACTTC CSVVLGQGPYEQYF
TRBJ2-3 - TRBV3-1 - TGTGCCAGCAGCCCTACATTCACAGATACGCAGTATTTT CASSPTFTDTQYF
TRBJ2-1 few TRBV28 TRBD2 TGTGCCAGCAGTTTGTGGCGGGAGGGTGAGGGTGAGCAGTTCTTC CASSLWREGEGEQFF
TRBJ2-5 - TRBV3-1 - TGTGCCAGCAGCACACAGCTCCAAGAGACCCAGTACTTC CASSTQLQETQYF
TRBJ1-3 - TRBV19 TRBD1 TGTGCCAGTAGTATCACCGGGACAGCGTCTGGAAACACCATATATTTT CASSITGTASGNTIYF
TRBJ2-7 many TRBV20-1 TRBD2 TGCAGTGCACCGCGGGGGGCGATAAGTTACGAGCAGTACTTC CSAPRGAISYEQYF
TRBJ1-1 many TRBV12-3/TRBV12-4 TRBD1 TGTGCCAGCAGCTGGGACAGGAGGTCTGAAGCTTTCTTT CASSWDRRSEAFF
TRBJ2-1 - TRBV20-1 - TGCAGCTCAAGGAGGTCGCGGGATGAGCAGTTCTTC CSSRRSRDEQFF
TRBJ2-5 many TRBV5-6 - TGTGCCAGCAGCCCCGCTGGGGGAGTCCAAGAGACCCAGTACTTC CASSPAGGVQETQYF
TRBJ2-1 many TRBV3-1 TRBD2 TGTGCCAGCAGCCACAGGACTAGCGGGATAATCTTC CASSHRTSGIIF
TRBJ1-2 few TRBV11-2 TRBD1 TGTGCCAGCAGCCAGACGACAGGGGCGGCGGGCTACACCTTC CASSQTTGAAGYTF
TRBJ2-7 - TRBV20-1 TRBD2 TGCAGTGCTAGCGGGACTAGCGTTTCCTACGAGCAGTACTTC CSASGTSVSYEQYF
TRBJ2-7 many TRBV29-1 TRBD1 TGCAGCGTTGTGGACAGGGGCTACGAGCAGTACTTC CSVVDRGYEQYF
TRBJ2-2 - TRBV29-1 - TGCAGCGTTGAACTGGACGTAGCGAACACCGGGGAGCTGTTTTTT CSVELDVANTGELFF
TRBJ2-1 many TRBV7-2 TRBD1 TGTGCCAGCAGCTTAGCGCCGCCGGGACAGGGGATCAATGAGCAGTTCTTC CASSLAPPGQGINEQFF
TRBJ2-3 many TRBV5-1 TRBD2 TGCGCCAGCAGCCAAACTAGCGGGGAAACAGATACGCAGTATTTT CASSQTSGETDTQYF
TRBJ2-1 many TRBV28 TRBD2 TGTGCCAGCAGTACCGGGACTAAGCAGTTCTTC CASSTGTKQFF
TRBJ1-4 many TRBV25-1 - TGTGCCAGCAGTCCGGTCTGGGGGGGGAATGAAAAACTGTTTTTT CASSPVWGGNEKLFF
TRBJ2-2 many TRBV27 - TGTGCCACGGGGCGGGGAAGGACCGGGGAGCTGTTTTTT CATGRGRTGELFF
TRBJ1-1 - TRBV21-1 - TGTGCCAGCAGCAAAGACGTGACAGCGAACACTGAAGCTTTCTTT CASSKDVTANTEAFF
TRBJ2-5 few TRBV7-2 - TGTGCCAGCAGCTTTGGGGGGGCTCGGCGAGAGACCCAGTACTTC CASSFGGARRETQYF
TRBJ2-3 many TRBV7-2 TRBD2 TGTGCCAGCAGCTTAAGCCGGACTAGCGGGGCAGATACGCAGTATTTT CASSLSRTSGADTQYF